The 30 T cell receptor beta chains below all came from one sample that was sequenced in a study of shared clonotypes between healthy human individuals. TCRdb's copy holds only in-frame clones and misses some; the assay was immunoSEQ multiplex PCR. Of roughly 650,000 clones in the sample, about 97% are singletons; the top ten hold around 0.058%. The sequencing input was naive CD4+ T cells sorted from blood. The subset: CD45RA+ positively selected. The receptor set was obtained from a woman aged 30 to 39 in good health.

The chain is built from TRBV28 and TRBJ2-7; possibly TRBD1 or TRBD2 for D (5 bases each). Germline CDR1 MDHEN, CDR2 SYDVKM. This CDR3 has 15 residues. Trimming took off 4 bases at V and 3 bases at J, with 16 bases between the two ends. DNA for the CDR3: TGTGCCAGCAGTTCCTTCCGGGACGGCAACTACGAGCAGTACTTC. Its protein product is CASSSFRDGNYEQYF.

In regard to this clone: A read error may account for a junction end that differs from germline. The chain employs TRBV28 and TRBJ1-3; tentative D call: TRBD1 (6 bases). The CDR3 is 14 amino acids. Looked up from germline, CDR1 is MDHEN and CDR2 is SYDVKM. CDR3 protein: CASSLGRGGHTIYF. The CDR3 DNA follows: TGTGCCAGCAGTTTGGGCAGGGGTGGACACACCATATATTTT.

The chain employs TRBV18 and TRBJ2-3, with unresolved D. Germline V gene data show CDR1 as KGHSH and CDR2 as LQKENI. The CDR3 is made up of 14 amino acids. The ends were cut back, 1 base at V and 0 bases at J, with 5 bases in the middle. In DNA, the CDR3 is TGTGCCAGCTCACCACAACCAAGCACAGATACGCAGTATTTT. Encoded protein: CASSPQPSTDTQYF.

CDR3 nucleotide sequence: TGTGCCAGCAGCTTAGGGGGAGTTGGACTAGCGAGACCCTACGAGCAGTACTTC. Translating it yields CASSLGGVGLARPYEQYF. The chain is built from TRBV5-8 and TRBJ2-7, with 9 bases lining up with TRBD2. V lost 2 bases, J lost 2 bases, and 14 bases stayed unmatched. Germline V gene sequence: CDR1 SGHTS, CDR2 YDEGEE. This CDR3 is built from 18 residues.

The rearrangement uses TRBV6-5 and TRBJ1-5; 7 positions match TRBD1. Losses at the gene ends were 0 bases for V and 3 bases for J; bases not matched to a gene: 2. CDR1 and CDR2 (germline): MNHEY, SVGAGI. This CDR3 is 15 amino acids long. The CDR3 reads CASSYSQGPNQPQHF. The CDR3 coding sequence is TGTGCCAGCAGTTACTCACAGGGGCCCAATCAGCCCCAGCATTTT.

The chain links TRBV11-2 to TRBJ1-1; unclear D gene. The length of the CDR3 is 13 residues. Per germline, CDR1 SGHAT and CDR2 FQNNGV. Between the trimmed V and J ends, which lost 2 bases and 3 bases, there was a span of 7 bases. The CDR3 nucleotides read TGTGCCAGCAGCTTATGGCGTGACACTGAAGCTTTCTTT. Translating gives CASSLWRDTEAFF. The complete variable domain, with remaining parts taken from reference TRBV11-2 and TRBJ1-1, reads EAGVAQSPRYKIIEKRQSVAFWCNPISGHATLYWYQQILGQGPKLLIQFQNNGVVDDSQLPKDRFSAERLKGVDSTLKIQPAKLEDSAVYLCASSLWRDTEAFFGQGTRLTVV.

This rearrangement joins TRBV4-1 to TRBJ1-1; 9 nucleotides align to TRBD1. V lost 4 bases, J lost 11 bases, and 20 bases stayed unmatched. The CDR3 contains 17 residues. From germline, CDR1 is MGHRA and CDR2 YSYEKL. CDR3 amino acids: CASSPRTGQGLGSKAFF. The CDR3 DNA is TGCGCCAGCAGCCCGCGCACGGGACAGGGATTAGGAAGTAAGGCTTTCTTT.

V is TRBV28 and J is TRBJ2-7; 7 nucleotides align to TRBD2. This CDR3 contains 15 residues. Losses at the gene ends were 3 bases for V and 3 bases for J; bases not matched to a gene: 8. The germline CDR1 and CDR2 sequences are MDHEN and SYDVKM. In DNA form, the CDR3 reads TGTGCCAGCAGTTTCTCGGGGAGGGCCCTCTACGAGCAGTACTTC. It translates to CASSFSGRALYEQYF.

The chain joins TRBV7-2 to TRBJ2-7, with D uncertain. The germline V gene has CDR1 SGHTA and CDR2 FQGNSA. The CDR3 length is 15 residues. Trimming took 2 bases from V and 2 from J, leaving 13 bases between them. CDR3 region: CASSLLVSPTYEQYF. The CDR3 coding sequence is TGTGCCAGCAGCTTATTGGTGTCCCCTACCTACGAGCAGTACTTC. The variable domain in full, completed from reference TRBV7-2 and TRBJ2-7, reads GAGVSQSPSNKVTEKGKDVELRCDPISGHTALYWYRQSLGQGLEFLIYFQGNSAPDKSGLPSDRFSAERTGGSVSTLTIQRTQQEDSAVYLCASSLLVSPTYEQYFGPGTRLTVT.

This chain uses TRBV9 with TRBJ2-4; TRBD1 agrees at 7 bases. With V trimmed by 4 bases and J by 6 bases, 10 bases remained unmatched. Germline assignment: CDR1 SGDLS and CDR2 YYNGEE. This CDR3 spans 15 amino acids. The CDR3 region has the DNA TGTGCCAGCAGCACACAGGGGACCCGGTCAAACATTCAGTACTTC. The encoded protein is CASSTQGTRSNIQYF.

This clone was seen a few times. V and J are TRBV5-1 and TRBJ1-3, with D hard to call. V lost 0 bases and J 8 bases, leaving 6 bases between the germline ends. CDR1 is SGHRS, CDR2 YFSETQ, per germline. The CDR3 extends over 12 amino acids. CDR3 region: CASSLVGDTIYF. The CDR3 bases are TGCGCCAGCAGCTTGGTTGGGGACACCATATATTTT.

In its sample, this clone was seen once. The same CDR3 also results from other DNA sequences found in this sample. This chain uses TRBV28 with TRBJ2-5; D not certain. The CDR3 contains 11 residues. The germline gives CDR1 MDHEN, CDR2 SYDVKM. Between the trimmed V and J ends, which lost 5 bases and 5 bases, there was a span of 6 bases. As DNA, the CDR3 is TGTGCCAGCAGTCCCCGGGAGACCCAGTACTTC. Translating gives CASSPRETQYF.

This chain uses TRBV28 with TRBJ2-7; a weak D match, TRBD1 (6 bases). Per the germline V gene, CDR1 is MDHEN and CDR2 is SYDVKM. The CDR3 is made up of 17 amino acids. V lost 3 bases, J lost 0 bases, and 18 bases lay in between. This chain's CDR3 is CASSFVADWTASYEQYF. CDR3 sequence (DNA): TGTGCCAGCAGTTTTGTTGCCGACTGGACAGCCTCCTACGAGCAGTACTTC.

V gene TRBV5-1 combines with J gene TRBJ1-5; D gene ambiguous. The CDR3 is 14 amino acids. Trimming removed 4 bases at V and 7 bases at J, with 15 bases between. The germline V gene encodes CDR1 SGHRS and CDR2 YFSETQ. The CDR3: CASSQGAEGQPQHF. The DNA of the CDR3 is TGCGCCAGCAGCCAAGGCGCCGAAGGACAGCCCCAGCATTTT.

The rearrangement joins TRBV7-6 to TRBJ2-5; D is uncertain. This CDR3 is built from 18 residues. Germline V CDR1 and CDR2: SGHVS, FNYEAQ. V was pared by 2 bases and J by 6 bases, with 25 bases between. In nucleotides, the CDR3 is TGTGCCAGCAGCTTACCGAGGTGGACGCAAGGTTTTAGTCAGACCCAGTACTTC. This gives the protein CASSLPRWTQGFSQTQYF.

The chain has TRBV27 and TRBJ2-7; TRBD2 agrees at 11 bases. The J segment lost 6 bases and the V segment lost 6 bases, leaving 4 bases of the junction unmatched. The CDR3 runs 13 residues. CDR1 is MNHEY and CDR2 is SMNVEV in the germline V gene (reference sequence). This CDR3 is CASRTSGSREQYF. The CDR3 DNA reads TGTGCCAGCAGAACTAGCGGGAGTCGCGAGCAGTACTTC.

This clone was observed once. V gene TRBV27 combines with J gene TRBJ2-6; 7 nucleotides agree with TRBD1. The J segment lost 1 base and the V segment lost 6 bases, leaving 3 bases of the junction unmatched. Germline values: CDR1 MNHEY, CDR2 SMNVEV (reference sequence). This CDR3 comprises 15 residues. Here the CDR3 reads CASSRQGSGANVLTF. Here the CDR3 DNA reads TGTGCCAGCAGCCGACAGGGTTCTGGGGCCAACGTCCTGACTTTC.

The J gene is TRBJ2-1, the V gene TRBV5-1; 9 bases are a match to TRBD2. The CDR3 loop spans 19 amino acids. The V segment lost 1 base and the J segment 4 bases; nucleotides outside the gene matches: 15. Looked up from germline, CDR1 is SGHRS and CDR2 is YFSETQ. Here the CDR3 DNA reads TGCGCCAGCAGCTTGAAGGCAGGGGGTGGAGCGGGAGGATACAATGAGCAGTTCTTC. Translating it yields CASSLKAGGGAGGYNEQFF. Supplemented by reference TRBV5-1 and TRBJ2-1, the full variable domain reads KAGVTQTPRYLIKTRGQQVTLSCSPISGHRSVSWYQQTPGQGLQFLFEYFSETQRNKGNFPGRFSGRQFSNSRSEMNVSTLELGDSALYLCASSLKAGGGAGGYNEQFFGPGTRLTVL.

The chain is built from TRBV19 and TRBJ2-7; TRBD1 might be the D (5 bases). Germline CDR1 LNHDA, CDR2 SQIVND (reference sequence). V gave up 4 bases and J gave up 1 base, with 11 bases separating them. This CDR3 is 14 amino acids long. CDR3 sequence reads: CASSRQGASYEQYF. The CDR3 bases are TGTGCCAGTAGTAGGCAGGGCGCATCCTACGAGCAGTACTTC.

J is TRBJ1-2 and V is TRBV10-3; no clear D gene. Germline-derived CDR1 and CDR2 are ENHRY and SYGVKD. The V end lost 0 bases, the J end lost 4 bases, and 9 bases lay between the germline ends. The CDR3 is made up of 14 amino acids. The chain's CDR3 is CAISESAGLYGYTF. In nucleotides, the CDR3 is TGTGCCATCAGTGAGTCTGCCGGCCTCTATGGCTACACCTTC.

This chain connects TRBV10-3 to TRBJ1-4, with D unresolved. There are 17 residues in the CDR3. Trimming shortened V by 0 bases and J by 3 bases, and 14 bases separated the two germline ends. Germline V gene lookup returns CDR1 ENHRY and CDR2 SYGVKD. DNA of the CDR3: TGTGCCATCAGTGAGTCGTCCCCGTCAGTCCCTAATGAAAAACTGTTTTTT. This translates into CAISESSPSVPNEKLFF.

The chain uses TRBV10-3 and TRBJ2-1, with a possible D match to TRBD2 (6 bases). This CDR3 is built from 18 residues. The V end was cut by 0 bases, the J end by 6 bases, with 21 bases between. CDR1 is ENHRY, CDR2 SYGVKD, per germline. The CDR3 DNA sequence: TGTGCCATCAGTGAGTCAACCCCAACTAGCCGGTCCCCCAATGAGCAGTTCTTC. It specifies CAISESTPTSRSPNEQFF.

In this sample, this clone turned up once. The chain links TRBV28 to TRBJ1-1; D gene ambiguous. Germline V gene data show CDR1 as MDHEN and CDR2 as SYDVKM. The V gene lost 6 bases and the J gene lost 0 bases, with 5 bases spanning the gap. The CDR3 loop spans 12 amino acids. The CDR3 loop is CASRVLNTEAFF. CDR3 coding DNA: TGTGCCAGCAGGGTACTGAACACTGAAGCTTTCTTT. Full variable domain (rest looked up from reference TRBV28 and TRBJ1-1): DVKVTQSSRYLVKRTGEKVFLECVQDMDHENMFWYRQDPGLGLRLIYFSYDVKMKEKGDIPEGYSVSREKKERFSLILESASTNQTSMYLCASRVLNTEAFFGQGTRLTVV.

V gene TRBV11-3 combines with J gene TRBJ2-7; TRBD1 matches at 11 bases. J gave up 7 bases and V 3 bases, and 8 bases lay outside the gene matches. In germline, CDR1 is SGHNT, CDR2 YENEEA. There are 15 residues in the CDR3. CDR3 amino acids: CASSFGQGQGEEQYF. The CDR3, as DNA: TGTGCCAGCAGCTTTGGGCAGGGACAGGGGGAAGAGCAGTACTTC.

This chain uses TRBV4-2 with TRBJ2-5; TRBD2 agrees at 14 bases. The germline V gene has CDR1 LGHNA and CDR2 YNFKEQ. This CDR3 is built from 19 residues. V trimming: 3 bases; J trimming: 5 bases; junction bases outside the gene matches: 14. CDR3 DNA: TGTGCCAGCAGCCATTCGGGAGGGACTAGCGGGAGAGGCCCGGAGACCCAGTACTTC. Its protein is CASSHSGGTSGRGPETQYF.

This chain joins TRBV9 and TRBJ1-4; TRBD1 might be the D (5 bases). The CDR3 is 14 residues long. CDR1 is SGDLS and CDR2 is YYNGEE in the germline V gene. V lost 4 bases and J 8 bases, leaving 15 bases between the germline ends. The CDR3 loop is CASSPRGTSEKLFF. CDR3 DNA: TGTGCCAGCAGCCCCCGAGGGACGTCAGAAAAACTGTTTTTT.

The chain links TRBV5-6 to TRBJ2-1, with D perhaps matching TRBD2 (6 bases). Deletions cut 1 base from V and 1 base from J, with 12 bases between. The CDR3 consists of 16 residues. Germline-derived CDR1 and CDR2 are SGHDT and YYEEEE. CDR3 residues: CASSLISGMSYNEQFF. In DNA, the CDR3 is TGTGCCAGCAGCTTGATTAGCGGTATGTCCTACAATGAGCAGTTCTTC.

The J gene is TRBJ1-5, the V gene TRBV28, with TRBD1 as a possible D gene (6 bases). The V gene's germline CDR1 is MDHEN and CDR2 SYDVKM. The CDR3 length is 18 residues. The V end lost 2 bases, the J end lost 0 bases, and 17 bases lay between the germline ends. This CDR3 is CASSLQGWTAYSNQPQHF. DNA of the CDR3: TGTGCCAGCAGTTTACAAGGTTGGACAGCTTATAGCAATCAGCCCCAGCATTTT.

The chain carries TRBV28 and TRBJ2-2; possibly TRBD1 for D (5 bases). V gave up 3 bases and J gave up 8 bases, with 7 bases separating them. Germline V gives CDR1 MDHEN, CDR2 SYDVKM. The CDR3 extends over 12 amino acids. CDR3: CASSLGPGELFF. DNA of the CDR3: TGTGCCAGCAGTTTGGGGCCGGGGGAGCTGTTTTTT.

DNA for the CDR3: TGTGCCAGCAGTTCACTCTTACTAGCGGGTACCGGGGAGCTGTTTTTT. Its translation is CASSSLLLAGTGELFF. This chain uses TRBV27 with TRBJ2-2; the match to TRBD2 covers 9 bases. Germline V gene data show CDR1 as MNHEY and CDR2 as SMNVEV (reference sequence). V shed 4 bases, J shed 5 bases, and the junction held 8 bases outside the gene matches. The CDR3 is 16 amino acids.